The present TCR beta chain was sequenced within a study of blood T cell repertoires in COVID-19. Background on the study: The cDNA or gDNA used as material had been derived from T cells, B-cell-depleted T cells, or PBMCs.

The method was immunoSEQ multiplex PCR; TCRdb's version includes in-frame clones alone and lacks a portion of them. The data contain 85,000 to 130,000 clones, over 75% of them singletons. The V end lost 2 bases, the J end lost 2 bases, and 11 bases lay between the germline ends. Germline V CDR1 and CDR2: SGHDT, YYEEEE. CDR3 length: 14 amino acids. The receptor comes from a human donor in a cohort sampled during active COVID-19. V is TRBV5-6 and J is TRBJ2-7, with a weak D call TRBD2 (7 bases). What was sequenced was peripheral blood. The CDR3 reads CASSFEGGPYEQYF. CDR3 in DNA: TGTGCCAGCAGCTTTGAGGGGGGGCCCTACGAGCAGTACTTC. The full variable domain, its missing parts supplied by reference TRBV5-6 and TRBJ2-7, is DAGVTQSPTHLIKTRGQQVTLRCSPKSGHDTVSWYQQALGQGPQFIFQYYEEEERQRGNFPDRFSGHQFPNYSSELNVNALLLGDSALYLCASSFEGGPYEQYFGPGTRLTVT.